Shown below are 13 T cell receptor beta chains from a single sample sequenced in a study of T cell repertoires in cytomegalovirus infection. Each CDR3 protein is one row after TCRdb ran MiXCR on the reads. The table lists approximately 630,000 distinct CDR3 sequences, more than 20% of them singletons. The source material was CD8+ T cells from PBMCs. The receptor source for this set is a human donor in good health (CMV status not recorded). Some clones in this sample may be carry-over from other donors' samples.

CDR3 sequence: CATKGGSTHSNQPQHF. CDR3 coding DNA: TGTGCCACCAAGGGCGGTTCCACCCATAGCAATCAGCCCCAGCATTTT. The chain has TRBV24-1 and TRBJ1-5; D remains ambiguous. With 8 bases removed from V and 0 bases from J, the gap between germline ends came to 16 bases. This CDR3 has 16 amino acids. Germline lookup yields CDR1 KGHDR and CDR2 SFDVKD.

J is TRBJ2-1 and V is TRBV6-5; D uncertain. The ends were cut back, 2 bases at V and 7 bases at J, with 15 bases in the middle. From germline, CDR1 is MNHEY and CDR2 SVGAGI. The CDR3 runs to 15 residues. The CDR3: CASSYGYHPENEQFF. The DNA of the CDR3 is TGTGCCAGCAGTTACGGCTATCACCCCGAAAATGAGCAGTTCTTC.

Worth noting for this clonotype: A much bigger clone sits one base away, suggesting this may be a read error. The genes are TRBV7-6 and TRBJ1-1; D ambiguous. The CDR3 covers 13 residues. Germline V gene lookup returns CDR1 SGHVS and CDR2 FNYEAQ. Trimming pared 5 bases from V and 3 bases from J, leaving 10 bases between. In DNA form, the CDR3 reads TGTGCCAGCAGCCTCGAATTTTACACTGAAGCTTTCTTT. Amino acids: CASSLEFYTEAFF.

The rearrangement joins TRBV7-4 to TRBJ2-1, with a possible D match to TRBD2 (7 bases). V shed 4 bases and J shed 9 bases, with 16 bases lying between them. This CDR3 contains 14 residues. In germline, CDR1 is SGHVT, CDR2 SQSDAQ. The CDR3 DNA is TGTGCCAGCAGCTCCCGAAGGGGGGGGATTGAGCAGTTCTTC. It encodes CASSSRRGGIEQFF.

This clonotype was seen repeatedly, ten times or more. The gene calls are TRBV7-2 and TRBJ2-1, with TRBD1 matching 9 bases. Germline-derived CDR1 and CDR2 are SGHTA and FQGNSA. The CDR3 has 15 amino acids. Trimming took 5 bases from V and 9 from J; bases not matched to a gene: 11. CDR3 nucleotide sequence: TGTGCCAGCAGCCCGGGACAGGGAGGAAAGTCTGAGCAGTTCTTC. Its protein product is CASSPGQGGKSEQFF.

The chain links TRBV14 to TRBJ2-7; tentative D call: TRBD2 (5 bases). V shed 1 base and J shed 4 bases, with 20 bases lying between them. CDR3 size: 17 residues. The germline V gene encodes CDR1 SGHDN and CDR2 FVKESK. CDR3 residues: CASSQGRPRGQAYEQYV. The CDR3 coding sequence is TGTGCCAGCAGCCAAGGAAGACCCCGGGGTCAGGCTTACGAGCAGTACGTC.

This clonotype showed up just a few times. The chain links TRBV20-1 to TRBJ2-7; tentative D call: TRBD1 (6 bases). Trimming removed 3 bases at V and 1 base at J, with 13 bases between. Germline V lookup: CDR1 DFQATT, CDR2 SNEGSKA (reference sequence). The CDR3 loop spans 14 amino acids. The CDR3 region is CSASGDRRSYEQYV. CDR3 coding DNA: TGCAGTGCTAGCGGCGACAGGCGATCCTACGAGCAGTACGTC.

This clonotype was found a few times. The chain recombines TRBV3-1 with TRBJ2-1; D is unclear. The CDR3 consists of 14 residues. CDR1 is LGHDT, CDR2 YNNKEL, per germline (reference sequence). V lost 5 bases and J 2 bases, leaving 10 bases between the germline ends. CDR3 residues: CASSYLGAYNEQFF. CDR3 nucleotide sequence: TGTGCCAGCAGCTACTTAGGCGCCTACAATGAGCAGTTCTTC.

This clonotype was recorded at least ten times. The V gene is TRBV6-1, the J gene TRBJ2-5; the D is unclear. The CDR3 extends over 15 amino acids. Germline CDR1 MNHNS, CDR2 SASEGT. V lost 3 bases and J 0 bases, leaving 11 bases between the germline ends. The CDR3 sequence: CASSEARVYQETQYF. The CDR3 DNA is TGTGCCAGCAGTGAGGCCCGAGTCTACCAAGAGACCCAGTACTTC.

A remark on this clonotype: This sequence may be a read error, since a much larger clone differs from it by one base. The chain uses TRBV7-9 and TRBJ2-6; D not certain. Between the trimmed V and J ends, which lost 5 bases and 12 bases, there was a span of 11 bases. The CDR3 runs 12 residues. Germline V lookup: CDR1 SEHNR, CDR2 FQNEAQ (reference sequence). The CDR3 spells CASSIDGTVLTF. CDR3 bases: TGTGCCAGCAGCATCGACGGTACCGTCCTGACTTTC.

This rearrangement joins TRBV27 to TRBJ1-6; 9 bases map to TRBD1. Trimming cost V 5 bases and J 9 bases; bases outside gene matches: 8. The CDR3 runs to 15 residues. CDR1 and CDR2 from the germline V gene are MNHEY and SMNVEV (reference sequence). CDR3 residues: CASSAPGQGVSPLHF. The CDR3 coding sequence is TGTGCCAGCAGTGCCCCGGGACAGGGAGTTTCACCCCTCCACTTT.

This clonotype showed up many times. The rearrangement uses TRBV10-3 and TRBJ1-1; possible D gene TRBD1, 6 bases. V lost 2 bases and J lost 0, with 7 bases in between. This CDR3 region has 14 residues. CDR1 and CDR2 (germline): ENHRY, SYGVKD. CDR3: CAISERGVNTEAFF. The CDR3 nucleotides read TGTGCCATCAGTGAGAGGGGGGTGAACACTGAAGCTTTCTTT.

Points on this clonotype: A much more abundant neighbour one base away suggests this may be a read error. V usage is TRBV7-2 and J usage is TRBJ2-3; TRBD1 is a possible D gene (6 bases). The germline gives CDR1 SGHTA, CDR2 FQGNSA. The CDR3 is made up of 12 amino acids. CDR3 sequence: CVSRGQIDTQYF. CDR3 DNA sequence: TGTGTCAGCCGAGGACAGATAGATACGCAGTATTTT. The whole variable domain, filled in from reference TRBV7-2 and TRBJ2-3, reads GAGVSQSPSNKVTEKGKDVELRCDPISGHTALYWYRQSLGQGLEFLIYFQGNSAPDKSGLPSDRFSAERTGGSVSTLTIQRTQQEDSAVYLCVSRGQIDTQYFGPGTRLTVL.